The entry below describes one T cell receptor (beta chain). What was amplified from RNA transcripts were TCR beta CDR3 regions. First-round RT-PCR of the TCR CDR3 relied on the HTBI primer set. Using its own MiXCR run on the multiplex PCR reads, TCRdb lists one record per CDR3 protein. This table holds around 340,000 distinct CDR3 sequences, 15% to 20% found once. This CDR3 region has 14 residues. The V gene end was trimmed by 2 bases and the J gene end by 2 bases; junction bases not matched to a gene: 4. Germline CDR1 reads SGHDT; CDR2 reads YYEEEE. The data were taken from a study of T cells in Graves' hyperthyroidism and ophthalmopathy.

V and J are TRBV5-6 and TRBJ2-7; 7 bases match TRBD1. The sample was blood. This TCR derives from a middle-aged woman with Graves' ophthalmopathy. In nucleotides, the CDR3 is TGTGCCAGCAGCTTCGGGACAGAGACCTACGAGCAGTACTTC. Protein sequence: CASSFGTETYEQYF. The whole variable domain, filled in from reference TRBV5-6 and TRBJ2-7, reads DAGVTQSPTHLIKTRGQQVTLRCSPKSGHDTVSWYQQALGQGPQFIFQYYEEEERQRGNFPDRFSGHQFPNYSSELNVNALLLGDSALYLCASSFGTETYEQYFGPGTRLTVT.